This is a list of T cell receptor beta chains from one sample in a study of regulatory T cells in long-lasting Graves disease. Via MiXCR, TCRdb re-called the multiplex PCR reads, giving one row per CDR3 protein. The repertoire holds about 200,000 distinct CDR3 sequences, with about 18% as singletons. Sample: peripheral blood mononuclear cells (PBMCs), taken at new diagnosis, from a patient treated with antithyroid drugs. The receptors were sampled from a female donor with Graves disease. Both conserved end residues are part of each CDR3. The order of the fields is clone size, D gene, V gene, CDR3 length, J gene, CDR3 protein, CDR3 DNA. The D gene is left open where the match is weak. Only some rows state a clone size, as once, few, many or a class for expanded clones.

size: -
D: TRBD2
V: TRBV12-3/TRBV12-4
length: 16
J: TRBJ2-1
CDR3: CASSPTSGRRYNEQFF
DNA: TGTGCCAGCAGCCCAACTAGCGGGAGGAGGTACAATGAGCAGTTCTTC

size: many
D: -
V: TRBV27
length: 15
J: TRBJ1-5
CDR3: CASSFGRNSNQPQHF
DNA: TGTGCCAGCAGTTTCGGACGAAATAGCAATCAGCCCCAGCATTTT

size: many
D: TRBD2
V: TRBV5-4
length: 14
J: TRBJ2-5
CDR3: CASSKGLAQETQYF
DNA: TGTGCCAGCAGTAAGGGACTAGCACAAGAGACCCAGTACTTC

size: few
D: -
V: TRBV10-1
length: 13
J: TRBJ2-3
CDR3: CASSESPGDTQYF
DNA: TGCGCCAGCAGTGAGTCCCCGGGAGATACGCAGTATTTT

size: many
D: -
V: TRBV30
length: 13
J: TRBJ2-1
CDR3: CAGTRSYLNEQFF
DNA: TGTGCCGGGACAAGATCTTACCTCAATGAGCAGTTCTTC

size: many
D: -
V: TRBV9
length: 16
J: TRBJ1-4
CDR3: CASSVGFLGGNEKLFF
DNA: TGTGCCAGCAGCGTGGGGTTTCTAGGGGGTAATGAAAAACTGTTTTTT

size: many
D: TRBD2
V: TRBV10-3
length: 15
J: TRBJ2-1
CDR3: CAARLGRELGYEQFF
DNA: TGTGCCGCCCGCCTCGGGAGGGAGCTTGGTTATGAGCAGTTCTTC

size: -
D: -
V: TRBV20-1
length: 17
J: TRBJ2-3
CDR3: CSARGMGITASTDTQYF
DNA: TGCAGTGCTAGAGGAATGGGCATTACCGCTAGCACAGATACGCAGTATTTT

size: many
D: TRBD2
V: TRBV9
length: 15
J: TRBJ2-1
CDR3: CASSVGGGQQGEQFF
DNA: TGTGCCAGCAGCGTAGGCGGGGGTCAGCAAGGCGAGCAGTTCTTC

size: -
D: TRBD2
V: TRBV20-1
length: 16
J: TRBJ2-7
CDR3: CSAIGTSGRAGYEQYF
DNA: TGCAGTGCTATAGGGACTAGCGGGAGGGCCGGGTACGAGCAGTACTTC

size: many
D: -
V: TRBV2
length: 14
J: TRBJ1-4
CDR3: CASSDPGANEKLFF
DNA: TGTGCCAGCAGTGATCCGGGAGCTAATGAAAAACTGTTTTTT

size: many
D: -
V: TRBV11-3
length: 13
J: TRBJ1-5
CDR3: CASSLGNHQPQHF
DNA: TGTGCCAGCAGCTTAGGGAATCATCAGCCCCAGCATTTT

size: many
D: TRBD2
V: TRBV7-3
length: 14
J: TRBJ2-7
CDR3: CASSPSGGTYEQYF
DNA: TGTGCCAGCAGCCCCAGCGGGGGTACCTACGAGCAGTACTTC

size: many
D: -
V: TRBV11-3
length: 13
J: TRBJ2-1
CDR3: CASSSHREFEQFF
DNA: TGTGCCAGCAGCTCTCACCGGGAATTTGAGCAGTTCTTC

size: many
D: TRBD1
V: TRBV29-1
length: 13
J: TRBJ2-1
CDR3: CSVATGSADEQFF
DNA: TGCAGCGTTGCGACAGGGTCGGCCGATGAGCAGTTCTTC

size: -
D: TRBD2
V: TRBV19
length: 17
J: TRBJ2-7
CDR3: CASSISASGMFSYEQYF
DNA: TGTGCCAGTAGTATATCGGCTAGCGGAATGTTCTCCTACGAGCAGTACTTC

size: many
D: -
V: TRBV11-3
length: 12
J: TRBJ2-7
CDR3: CASSLGENEQYF
DNA: TGTGCCAGCAGCTTAGGGGAAAACGAGCAGTACTTC

size: many
D: -
V: TRBV10-3
length: 15
J: TRBJ1-5
CDR3: CAISERTDSNQPQHF
DNA: TGTGCCATCAGTGAAAGGACAGATAGCAATCAGCCCCAGCATTTT

size: -
D: TRBD1
V: TRBV2
length: 14
J: TRBJ2-2
CDR3: CASTRDRDAGELFF
DNA: TGTGCCTCGACGAGGGACAGGGACGCCGGGGAGCTGTTTTTT

size: many
D: TRBD2
V: TRBV9
length: 16
J: TRBJ2-1
CDR3: CASSVSPGGPYSEQFF
DNA: TGTGCCAGCAGCGTATCCCCGGGAGGGCCCTACAGTGAGCAGTTCTTC